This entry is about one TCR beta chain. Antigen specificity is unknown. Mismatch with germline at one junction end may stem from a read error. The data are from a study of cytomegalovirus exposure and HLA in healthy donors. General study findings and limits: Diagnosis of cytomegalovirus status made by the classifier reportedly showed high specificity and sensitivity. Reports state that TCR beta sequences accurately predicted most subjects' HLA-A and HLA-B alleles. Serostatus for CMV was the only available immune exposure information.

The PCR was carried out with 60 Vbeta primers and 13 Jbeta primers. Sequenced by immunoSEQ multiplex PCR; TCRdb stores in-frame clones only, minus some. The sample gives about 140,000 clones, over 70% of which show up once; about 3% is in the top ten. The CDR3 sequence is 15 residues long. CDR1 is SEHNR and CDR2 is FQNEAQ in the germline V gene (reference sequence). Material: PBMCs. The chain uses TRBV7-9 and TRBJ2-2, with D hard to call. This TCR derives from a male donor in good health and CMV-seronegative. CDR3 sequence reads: CSSSLYRVNTGELFF. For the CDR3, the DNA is TGTTCCAGCAGCTTATACAGAGTTAACACCGGGGAGCTGTTTTTT.